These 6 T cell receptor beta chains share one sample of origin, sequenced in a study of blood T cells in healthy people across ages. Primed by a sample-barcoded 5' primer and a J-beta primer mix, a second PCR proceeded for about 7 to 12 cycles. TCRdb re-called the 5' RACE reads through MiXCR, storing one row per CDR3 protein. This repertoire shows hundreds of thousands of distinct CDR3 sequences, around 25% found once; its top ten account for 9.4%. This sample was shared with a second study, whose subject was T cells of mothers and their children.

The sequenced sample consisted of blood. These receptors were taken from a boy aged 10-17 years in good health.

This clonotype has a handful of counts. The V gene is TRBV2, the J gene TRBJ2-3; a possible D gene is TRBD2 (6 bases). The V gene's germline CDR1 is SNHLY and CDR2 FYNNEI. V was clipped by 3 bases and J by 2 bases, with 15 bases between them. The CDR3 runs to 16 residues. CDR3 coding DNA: TGTGCCAGCAGTGACCCCGGGACTGTAAACACAGATACGCAGTATTTT. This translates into CASSDPGTVNTDTQYF.

The CDR3 is CASGLVLAGVQETQYF. The DNA for the CDR3 is TGTGCTAGTGGTTTGGTTCTAGCGGGGGTTCAAGAGACCCAGTACTTC. This chain connects TRBV12-5 to TRBJ2-5; 10 positions match TRBD2. CDR1 LGHNT and CDR2 FRNRAP come from the germline V gene. There are 16 residues in the CDR3. Germline trimming cut 0 bases from V and 2 bases from J; bases unmatched to any gene: 3.

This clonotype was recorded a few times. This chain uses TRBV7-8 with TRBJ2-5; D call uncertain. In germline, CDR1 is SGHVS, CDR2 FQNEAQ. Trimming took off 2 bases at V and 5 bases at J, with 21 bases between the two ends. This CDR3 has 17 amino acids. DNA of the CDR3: TGTGCCAGCAGCTTAATCCTTCGACCCCTCGTCGGGGAGACCCAGTACTTC. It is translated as CASSLILRPLVGETQYF.

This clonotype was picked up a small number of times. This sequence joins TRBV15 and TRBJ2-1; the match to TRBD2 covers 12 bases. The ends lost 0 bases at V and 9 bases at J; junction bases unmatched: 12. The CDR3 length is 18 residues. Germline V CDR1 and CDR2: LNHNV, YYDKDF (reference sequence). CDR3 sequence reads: CATSRDSIGLAGSSEQFF. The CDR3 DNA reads TGTGCCACCAGCAGAGATTCAATAGGACTAGCGGGGTCGAGTGAGCAGTTCTTC.

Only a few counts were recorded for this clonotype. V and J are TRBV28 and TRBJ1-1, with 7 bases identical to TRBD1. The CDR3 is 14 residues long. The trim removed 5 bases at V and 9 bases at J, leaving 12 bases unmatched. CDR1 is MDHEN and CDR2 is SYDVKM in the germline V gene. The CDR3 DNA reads TGTGCCAGCAGTCTGACAGGGAAACCCGATAAAGCTTTCTTT. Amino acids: CASSLTGKPDKAFF.

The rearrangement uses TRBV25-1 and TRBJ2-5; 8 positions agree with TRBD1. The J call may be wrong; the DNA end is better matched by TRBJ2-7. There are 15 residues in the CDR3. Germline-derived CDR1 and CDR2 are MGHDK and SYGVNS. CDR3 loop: CASSEWPGGSYEQYF. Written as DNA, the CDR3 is TGTGCCAGCAGTGAATGGCCAGGGGGCAGCTACGAGCAGTACTTC.